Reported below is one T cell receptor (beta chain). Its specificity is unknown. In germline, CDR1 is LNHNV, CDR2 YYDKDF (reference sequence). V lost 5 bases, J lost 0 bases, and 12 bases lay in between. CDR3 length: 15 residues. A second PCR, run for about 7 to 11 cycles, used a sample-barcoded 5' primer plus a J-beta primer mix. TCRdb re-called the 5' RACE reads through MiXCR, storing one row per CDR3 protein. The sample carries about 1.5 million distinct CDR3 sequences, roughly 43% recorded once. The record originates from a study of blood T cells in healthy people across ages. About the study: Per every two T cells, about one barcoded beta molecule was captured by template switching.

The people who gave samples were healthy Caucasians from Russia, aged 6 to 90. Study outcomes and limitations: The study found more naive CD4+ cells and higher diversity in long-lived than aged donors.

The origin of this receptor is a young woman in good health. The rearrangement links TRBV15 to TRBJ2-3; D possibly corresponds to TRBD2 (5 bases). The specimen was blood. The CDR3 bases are TGTGCCACCAGCCCCGGCGGGTCTAGCACAGATACGCAGTATTTT. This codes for CATSPGGSSTDTQYF.